The 22 T cell receptor beta chains below come from one sample, sequenced in a study of blood T cell repertoires in COVID-19. Generated by immunoSEQ multiplex PCR, the TCRdb table keeps only in-frame clones and is missing some. In the table there are about 360,000 clones, roughly four fifths of which are singletons. The sample was peripheral blood. These receptors were taken from a human donor with acute or convalescent COVID-19. The donor label of this sample is uncertain.

This clone occurred a few times. This rearrangement joins TRBV19 to TRBJ1-1; a weak D match, TRBD1 (6 bases). Germline V gene lookup returns CDR1 LNHDA and CDR2 SQIVND (reference sequence). This CDR3 has 14 residues. V lost 7 bases and J 1 base, leaving 13 bases between the germline ends. The CDR3 protein is CASNPRTENTEAFF. CDR3 nucleotides: TGTGCCAGTAACCCTCGGACAGAGAACACTGAAGCTTTCTTT.

The chain recombines TRBV4-1 with TRBJ2-5, with D perhaps matching TRBD1 (5 bases). The CDR3 totals 13 residues. Per germline, CDR1 MGHRA and CDR2 YSYEKL. V lost 0 bases to trimming and J lost 3 bases, with 5 bases between them. The DNA for the CDR3 is TGCGCCAGCAGCCAAGACAGGGAAGAGACCCAGTACTTC. It specifies CASSQDREETQYF.

The genes are TRBV15 and TRBJ2-7, with a possible D match to TRBD1 (5 bases). Trimming left V 1 base short and J 10 bases short, with 17 bases between. This CDR3 is 14 amino acids long. CDR1 and CDR2 from the germline V gene are LNHNV and YYDKDF (reference sequence). The CDR3 protein is CATSRGGVRAGQYF. CDR3 nucleotide sequence: TGTGCCACCAGCAGAGGGGGCGTCCGGGCAGGACAGTACTTC.

This chain connects TRBV30 to TRBJ1-6; TRBD1 is a possible D gene (5 bases). The CDR3 length is 12 residues. V was clipped by 1 base and J by 11 bases, with 9 bases between them. Germline CDR1 GTSNPN, CDR2 SVGIG (reference sequence). The CDR3 DNA sequence: TGTGCCTGGAGTGAGGAGGGGACACCCCTCCACTTT. Translating gives CAWSEEGTPLHF.

This clone was seen a few times. The V gene is TRBV29-1, the J gene TRBJ2-7; D is unclear. CDR3 length equals 11 residues. From germline, CDR1 is SQVTM and CDR2 ANQGSEA. The germline V and J ends were trimmed by 4 bases and 1 base, with 5 bases remaining between them. CDR3 bases: TGCAGCGTTGCGGTGTCCTACGAGCAGTACTTC. Its translation is CSVAVSYEQYF.

The chain is built from TRBV18 and TRBJ2-7, with 10 positions matching TRBD1. The CDR3 has 14 amino acids. V shed 4 bases, J shed 6 bases, and the junction held 6 bases outside the gene matches. CDR1 KGHSH and CDR2 LQKENI come from the germline V gene. In DNA, the CDR3 is TGTGCCAGCTCACTCCGGGACAGGGGATCCGAGCAGTACTTC. It yields the protein CASSLRDRGSEQYF.

In this sample, this clone turned up a few times. The chain combines TRBV14 with TRBJ1-4; TRBD1 aligns across 10 bases. V was pared by 1 base and J by 8 bases, with 10 bases of the junction left unmatched. Per the germline V gene, CDR1 is SGHDN and CDR2 is FVKESK. The CDR3 is 17 amino acids. CDR3 loop: CASSQGQGARLGEKLFF. CDR3 DNA sequence: TGTGCCAGCAGCCAAGGACAGGGGGCGAGGTTGGGCGAAAAACTGTTTTTT. Supplemented by reference TRBV14 and TRBJ1-4, the full variable domain reads EAGVTQFPSHSVIEKGQTVTLRCDPISGHDNLYWYRRVMGKEIKFLLHFVKESKQDESGMPNNRFLAERTGGTYSTLKVQPAELEDSGVYFCASSQGQGARLGEKLFFGSGTQLSVL.

DNA of the CDR3: TGCGCCAGCACTAGCGGGGGGGCGACAGATACGCAGTATTTT. It encodes CASTSGGATDTQYF. The rearrangement links TRBV5-1 to TRBJ2-3; 12 positions agree with TRBD2. CDR1 and CDR2 (germline): SGHRS, YFSETQ. J was trimmed by 3 bases and V by 6 bases; bases with no gene match: 2. The CDR3 runs 14 residues. Based on the CDR3 plus reference TRBV5-1 and TRBJ2-3, the full variable domain is KAGVTQTPRYLIKTRGQQVTLSCSPISGHRSVSWYQQTPGQGLQFLFEYFSETQRNKGNFPGRFSGRQFSNSRSEMNVSTLELGDSALYLCASTSGGATDTQYFGPGTRLTVL.

V and J are TRBV28 and TRBJ1-1; D uncertain. The CDR3 extends over 13 amino acids. CDR1 is MDHEN and CDR2 is SYDVKM in the germline V gene. Trimming left V 6 bases short and J 2 bases short, with 10 bases between. The DNA of the CDR3 is TGTGCCAGCAGGACGCGGCAAAACACTGAAGCTTTCTTT. This encodes CASRTRQNTEAFF.

The chain is built from TRBV7-9 and TRBJ2-2, with 8 bases that match TRBD1. Per germline, CDR1 SEHNR and CDR2 FQNEAQ (reference sequence). The CDR3 length is 14 residues. The V segment lost 1 base and the J segment 5 bases; nucleotides outside the gene matches: 0. The CDR3 sequence is CASSLGQGTGELFF. The CDR3 DNA reads TGTGCCAGCAGCTTAGGACAGGGGACCGGGGAGCTGTTTTTT.

V and J are TRBV7-9 and TRBJ2-7; D possibly corresponds to TRBD2 (6 bases). This CDR3 region has 15 residues. Germline V lookup: CDR1 SEHNR, CDR2 FQNEAQ (reference sequence). V gave up 2 bases and J gave up 7 bases, with 18 bases separating them. CDR3: CASSLSSGRLAEQYF. Written as DNA, the CDR3 is TGTGCCAGCAGCTTATCTTCCGGGCGGCTAGCGGAGCAGTACTTC.

This clone was observed a few times. V gene TRBV6-2 or TRBV6-3 combines with J gene TRBJ2-1; weak D call: TRBD2 (6 bases). Germline CDR1 MNHEY, CDR2 SVGEGT. Trimming took off 4 bases at V and 4 bases at J, with 29 bases between the two ends. CDR3 length: 20 amino acids. The CDR3 here is CASSFPRVGVAVLGYNEQFF. Here the CDR3 DNA reads TGTGCCAGCAGTTTTCCCCGTGTAGGGGTAGCGGTTCTGGGGTACAATGAGCAGTTCTTC.

This rearrangement joins TRBV6-5 to TRBJ1-2; 9 bases match TRBD1. CDR3 length equals 15 residues. Looked up from germline, CDR1 is MNHEY and CDR2 is SVGAGI. The ends lost 6 bases at V and 5 bases at J; junction bases unmatched: 10. CDR3 loop: CASSRADRGRYGYTF. For the CDR3, the DNA is TGTGCCAGCAGCCGCGCGGACAGGGGTCGGTATGGCTACACCTTC.

V usage is TRBV28 and J usage is TRBJ1-2; no clear D. The germline gives CDR1 MDHEN, CDR2 SYDVKM. Trimming shortened V by 6 bases and J by 2 bases, and 13 bases separated the two germline ends. The CDR3 runs to 14 residues. This chain's CDR3 is CASSIQPYNYGYTF. The CDR3 DNA follows: TGTGCCAGCAGCATACAGCCTTACAACTATGGCTACACCTTC.

This sequence joins TRBV3-1 (or the pseudogene TRBV3-2) and TRBJ2-5, with D perhaps matching TRBD2 (5 bases). Germline values: CDR1 LGHDT, CDR2 YNNKEL (reference sequence). With 5 bases removed from V and 5 bases from J, the gap between germline ends came to 15 bases. CDR3 length: 14 residues. The CDR3 loop is CASSLLSGGETQYF. The CDR3 nucleotides read TGTGCCAGCAGCTTGTTGAGCGGCGGGGAGACCCAGTACTTC.

CDR3 in DNA: TGTGCCAGCGGCCTCAATCAGCCCCAGCATTTT. Protein sequence: CASGLNQPQHF. J is TRBJ1-5 and V is TRBV6-5; D is ambiguous. Between the trimmed V and J ends, which lost 8 bases and 3 bases, there was a span of 5 bases. From germline, CDR1 is MNHEY and CDR2 SVGAGI. There are 11 residues in the CDR3.

The J gene is TRBJ2-7, the V gene TRBV5-5; D is perhaps TRBD1 (6 bases). With 5 bases removed from V and 5 bases from J, the gap between germline ends came to 14 bases. In germline, CDR1 is SGHKS, CDR2 YYEKEE (reference sequence). The CDR3 covers 13 residues. The CDR3 DNA reads as TGTGCCAGCAGAGCCGGGACAATCCACGAGCAGTACTTC. Translating gives CASRAGTIHEQYF.

The genes are TRBV25-1 and TRBJ1-3; D may be TRBD1 (5 bases). The V gene lost 4 bases and the J gene lost 2 bases, with 12 bases spanning the gap. In germline, CDR1 is MGHDK, CDR2 SYGVNS. CDR3 length equals 15 residues. In DNA, the CDR3 is TGTGCCAGCAGTGTCGCCGGGACTGCTGGAAACACCATATATTTT. This sequence encodes CASSVAGTAGNTIYF. Full variable domain (outside the CDR3, taken from reference TRBV25-1 and TRBJ1-3): EADIYQTPRYLVIGTGKKITLECSQTMGHDKMYWYQQDPGMELHLIHYSYGVNSTEKGDLSSESTVSRIRTEHFPLTLESARPSHTSQYLCASSVAGTAGNTIYFGEGSWLTVV.

V and J are TRBV5-1 and TRBJ1-4; the match to TRBD1 covers 9 bases. With 4 bases clipped from V and 5 bases from J, the junction kept 6 bases outside the gene matches. The length of the CDR3 is 15 residues. Germline-derived CDR1 and CDR2 are SGHRS and YFSETQ. The CDR3 protein is CASSATGGENEKLFF. CDR3 nucleotide sequence: TGCGCCAGCAGCGCGACAGGGGGTGAGAATGAAAAACTGTTTTTT.

This chain links TRBV6-5 with TRBJ1-1; D call uncertain. Germline V gene lookup returns CDR1 MNHEY and CDR2 SVGAGI. The length of the CDR3 is 13 residues. V lost 7 bases and J 5 bases, leaving 14 bases between the germline ends. CDR3 nucleotide sequence: TGTGCCAGCACTTCCAGGACGGGGACTGAAGCTTTCTTT. Its protein is CASTSRTGTEAFF.

The rearrangement joins TRBV5-6 to TRBJ1-2, with 10 bases identical to TRBD1. Trimming at V came to 4 bases and at J to 4 bases, leaving 7 bases not matched to a gene. Looked up from germline, CDR1 is SGHDT and CDR2 is YYEEEE. CDR3 length: 15 amino acids. The CDR3 sequence is CASSDRGLILYGYTF. In DNA form, the CDR3 reads TGTGCCAGCAGCGACAGGGGGCTAATTCTCTATGGCTACACCTTC. The whole variable domain, remainder taken from reference TRBV5-6 and TRBJ1-2, is DAGVTQSPTHLIKTRGQQVTLRCSPKSGHDTVSWYQQALGQGPQFIFQYYEEEERQRGNFPDRFSGHQFPNYSSELNVNALLLGDSALYLCASSDRGLILYGYTFGSGTRLTVV.

The chain couples TRBV28 to TRBJ2-3; no clear D. The CDR3 consists of 14 residues. V was trimmed by 6 bases and J by 6 bases, leaving 16 bases between them. CDR1 is MDHEN, CDR2 SYDVKM, per germline. The DNA for the CDR3 is TGTGCCAGCAGCTCGGGTGCCGGTAAGGATACGCAGTATTTT. This gives the protein CASSSGAGKDTQYF.